These 9 T cell receptor beta chains were sequenced from one sample in a study of T cell clones after liver transplantation. Method: immunoSEQ multiplex PCR; TCRdb's copy keeps in-frame clones and lacks some. The table has 45,000 to 55,000 clones, approximately 84% seen once. Sequenced here: CD4+ T cells from blood, sampled before liver transplant. The source of these receptors is a human donor who received a liver transplant.

This chain uses TRBV19 with TRBJ2-1, with 13 bases aligning to TRBD2. The CDR3 totals 15 residues. With 3 bases clipped from V and 10 bases from J, the junction kept 6 bases outside the gene matches. From germline, CDR1 is LNHDA and CDR2 SQIVND (reference sequence). CDR3 region: CASSIWTSGSDEQFF. CDR3 sequence (DNA): TGTGCCAGTAGTATTTGGACTAGCGGGAGTGACGAGCAGTTCTTC.

This clone was picked up a small number of times. The CDR3 loop is CASSLGGKTGELFF. CDR3 nucleotides: TGTGCCAGCAGTTTAGGAGGGAAGACCGGGGAGCTGTTTTTT. V and J are TRBV28 and TRBJ2-2; D is perhaps TRBD2 (6 bases). The length of the CDR3 is 14 residues. V lost 2 bases and J 5 bases, leaving 9 bases between the germline ends. Germline V lookup: CDR1 MDHEN, CDR2 SYDVKM.

The gene calls are TRBV5-1 and TRBJ2-7; D possibly corresponds to TRBD2 (5 bases). V gave up 6 bases and J gave up 3 bases, with 16 bases separating them. Germline V gene lookup returns CDR1 SGHRS and CDR2 YFSETQ. This CDR3 comprises 14 residues. The CDR3 DNA is TGCGCCAGCAAAGCGGTTCTCTTATACTACGAGCAGTACTTC. Residues: CASKAVLLYYEQYF.

This clone was seen only once. The genes are TRBV28 and TRBJ1-5, with D hard to call. The V gene's germline CDR1 is MDHEN and CDR2 SYDVKM. Deletions cut 5 bases from V and 4 bases from J, with 6 bases between. The CDR3 loop spans 12 amino acids. The CDR3 protein is CASSTPNQPQHF. CDR3 bases: TGTGCCAGCAGTACCCCGAATCAGCCCCAGCATTTT.

The V gene is TRBV2, the J gene TRBJ2-2, with TRBD1 matching over 7 bases. The CDR3 is made up of 14 amino acids. Germline trimming cut 6 bases from V and 5 bases from J; bases unmatched to any gene: 6. Germline CDR1 reads SNHLY; CDR2 reads FYNNEI. The CDR3 sequence: CASRGTAFTGELFF. The CDR3, as DNA: TGTGCCAGCAGGGGGACAGCCTTTACCGGGGAGCTGTTTTTT.

The chain links TRBV5-1 to TRBJ2-3; D may be TRBD1 or TRBD2 (6 bases each). V was shortened by 0 bases and J by 5 bases, with 13 bases between the two germline ends. CDR3 size: 15 residues. The germline V gene has CDR1 SGHRS and CDR2 YFSETQ. CDR3 sequence: CASSLGTGAGDTQYF. As DNA, the CDR3 is TGCGCCAGCAGCTTGGGAACGGGGGCTGGAGATACGCAGTATTTT.

This clone was counted between two and nine times. The rearrangement uses TRBV14 and TRBJ2-3, with D tentatively TRBD1 (5 bases). CDR3 length: 16 residues. The germline V and J ends were trimmed by 0 bases and 2 bases, with 12 bases remaining between them. The germline CDR1 and CDR2 sequences are SGHDN and FVKESK. The CDR3 region is CASSQDFGQPTDTQYF. The DNA of the CDR3 is TGTGCCAGCAGCCAAGACTTCGGACAACCCACAGATACGCAGTATTTT.

There are a few counts of this clone. The rearrangement links TRBV10-3 to TRBJ1-5; TRBD1 might be the D (5 bases). The CDR3 runs 13 residues. Trimming took 4 bases from V and 6 from J, leaving 10 bases between them. Germline assignment: CDR1 ENHRY and CDR2 SYGVKD. As DNA, the CDR3 is TGTGCCATCAGTGGCAGGGAAGGTCAGCCCCAGCATTTT. Translating it yields CAISGREGQPQHF.

This chain joins TRBV6-1 and TRBJ1-1; unclear D gene. The germline gives CDR1 MNHNS, CDR2 SASEGT. V lost 5 bases and J lost 3, with 10 bases in between. The CDR3 runs 13 residues. The CDR3 region has the DNA TGTGCCAGCAGTTCTGGGAGCTACACTGAAGCTTTCTTT. Protein sequence: CASSSGSYTEAFF.